This is a list of T cell receptor beta chains from one sample in a study of T cell responses to AZD1222 COVID-19 vaccine. Generated by immunoSEQ multiplex PCR, the TCRdb table keeps only in-frame clones and is missing some. The sample lists about 110,000 clones; roughly 89% were seen once. Here the sequenced sample was peripheral blood, taken 28 days after the second AZD1222 dose. The source of these receptors is an adult who received the AZD1222 COVID-19 vaccine. Both conserved end residues are part of each CDR3. D genes are given only for firm matches. Clone size, where shown, is once, few, many, or a class for clones that have expanded.

NA,NA,14,TRBJ1-1,TRBV5-1,CASSFTELELEAFF,TGCGCCAGCAGCTTTACGGAGCTGGAGCTGGAAGCTTTCTTT
NA,few,14,TRBJ1-1,TRBV5-1,CASSLGSVNTEAFF,TGCGCCAGCAGCTTGGGCTCGGTGAACACTGAAGCTTTCTTT
NA,NA,12,TRBJ1-5,TRBV27,CASSQSNQPQHF,TGTGCCAGCAGTCAGAGCAATCAGCCCCAGCATTTT
TRBD1,NA,16,TRBJ2-7,TRBV2,CASRPIPGQGAYEQYF,TGTGCCAGCAGACCAATACCGGGACAGGGGGCTTACGAGCAGTACTTC
TRBD1,NA,15,TRBJ1-4,TRBV7-2,CASSRQGTANEKLFF,TGTGCCAGCAGCAGACAGGGGACGGCTAATGAAAAACTGTTTTTT
TRBD1,NA,16,TRBJ1-2,TRBV7-8,CASSQAGTAYNYGYTF,TGTGCCAGCAGCCAGGCCGGGACAGCCTATAACTATGGCTACACCTTC
TRBD2,NA,15,TRBJ2-7,TRBV4-2,CASSQGPGLPPLQYF,TGTGCCAGCAGCCAAGGACCGGGACTACCACCACTGCAGTACTTC
NA,NA,14,TRBJ2-7,TRBV27,CASSGWGPSYEQYF,TGTGCCAGCAGCGGATGGGGGCCCTCCTACGAGCAGTACTTC
NA,NA,11,TRBJ2-5,TRBV30,CAWSLQGVPYF,TGTGCCTGGAGTTTACAGGGCGTCCCGTACTTC
NA,few,13,TRBJ1-6,TRBV7-2,CASSSGVNSPLHF,TGTGCCAGCAGCTCAGGGGTCAATTCACCCCTCCACTTT
NA,NA,12,TRBJ2-7,TRBV6-7,CANDREGYEQYF,TGTGCCAACGACAGGGAGGGCTACGAGCAGTACTTC
NA,NA,16,TRBJ1-1,TRBV4-2,CASSQDRQPLVYEAFF,TGTGCCAGCAGCCAAGACAGACAGCCGTTAGTGTATGAAGCTTTCTTT
NA,NA,13,TRBJ1-1,TRBV5-1,CASTSPGVAEAFF,TGCGCCAGCACCTCGCCCGGTGTTGCTGAAGCTTTCTTT
TRBD2,NA,16,TRBJ2-2,TRBV4-3,CASSQMPGLATGELFF,TGCGCCAGCAGCCAAATGCCGGGACTAGCAACCGGGGAGCTGTTTTTT
NA,NA,17,TRBJ2-3,TRBV10-3,CAISASSGRGSTDTQYF,TGTGCCATCAGTGCTTCTTCGGGGCGGGGAAGCACAGATACGCAGTATTTT
TRBD1,NA,13,TRBJ1-5,TRBV19,CAARRTGNQPQHF,TGTGCCGCGAGGAGGACAGGGAATCAGCCCCAGCATTTT
NA,NA,15,TRBJ1-3,TRBV4-3,CASSQGAGSGNTIYF,TGCGCCAGCAGCCAAGGGGCGGGTTCTGGAAACACCATATATTTT
NA,NA,16,TRBJ2-3,TRBV5-1,CASSLISGRRSDTQYF,TGCGCCAGCAGCTTGATTTCAGGGAGAAGATCAGATACGCAGTATTTT